These T cell receptor beta chains were read from a single sample in a study of T cells after yellow fever vaccination. In TCRdb, the 5' RACE reads were re-called with MiXCR into one record per CDR3 protein. The table includes more than 350,000 distinct CDR3 sequences, 11% detected once. Sequenced here: PBMCs, sampled on the day of the first yellow fever vaccination. The receptor source for this set is a man aged 18-30 years who received the YFV17D yellow fever vaccine. Each CDR3 is given with its conserved first and last residue.

CASSSTDRNNEQFF	TRBV7-9	TRBJ2-1
CASSLAGAGNTIYF	TRBV4-3	TRBJ1-3
CASSLKLAGGSDEQFF	TRBV5-4	TRBJ2-1
CASTQHGPAVSYNEQFF	TRBV7-2	TRBJ2-1
CASSPPGGPDTGELFF	TRBV18	TRBJ2-2
CASSGRTDRAHEAFF	TRBV9	TRBJ1-1
CTSSSSSAPYNEQFF	TRBV5-4	TRBJ2-1
CASSLSDPGANVLTF	TRBV27	TRBJ2-6
CASSGPDRGNTGELFF	TRBV5-1	TRBJ2-2
CASSHDRGGQPQHF	TRBV6-1	TRBJ1-5
CASSLASSYNEQFF	TRBV7-9	TRBJ2-1
CASSSRRTAIGGGYTF	TRBV12-3/TRBV12-4	TRBJ1-2
CSARGNVGTSGNEQFF	TRBV20-1	TRBJ2-1
CASSYDRGAILNSGANVLTF	TRBV5-1	TRBJ2-6
CASSSQLAPSTDTQYF	TRBV5-6	TRBJ2-3
CASSLDAGGTPSGTQYF	TRBV5-1	TRBJ2-5
CASSFTTNQPQHF	TRBV12-3/TRBV12-4	TRBJ1-5
CASSLWTAVTGELFF	TRBV12-3/TRBV12-4	TRBJ2-2
CASSPSNADRDEQFF	TRBV9	TRBJ2-1
CASSEVGDNSPLHF	TRBV2	TRBJ1-6
CASSQVSAPTEAFF	TRBV4-1	TRBJ1-1
CASSPGQTGTEAFF	TRBV5-1	TRBJ1-1
CASSPSPGRGYTF	TRBV12-3/TRBV12-4	TRBJ1-2
CASSSSAGGTDTQYF	TRBV12-3/TRBV12-4	TRBJ2-3
CSARVGGAAGQPQHF	TRBV20-1	TRBJ1-5
CSASQGASGANVLTF	TRBV20-1	TRBJ2-6
CASSLGSTVNNEQFF	TRBV5-1	TRBJ2-1
CASSLTSSGELFF	TRBV5-4	TRBJ2-2
CASSYSGTGDYEQYF	TRBV6-5	TRBJ2-7
CSARDILGRAKETQYF	TRBV20-1	TRBJ2-5
CASSLLGSSGGLQFF	TRBV9	TRBJ2-1
CASSPGQGRYGYTF	TRBV7-2	TRBJ1-2
CASSLGVTHPLSYNEQFF	TRBV7-2	TRBJ2-1
CASSPGLPGANVLTF	TRBV27	TRBJ2-6
CASRATGEAGELFF	TRBV19	TRBJ2-2
CATSDLPSGGHPGTGELFF	TRBV24-1	TRBJ2-2
CASSQVGQWVSEAFF	TRBV4-1	TRBJ1-1
CASTRSSGGKTQYF	TRBV3-1	TRBJ2-5
CASSYAGLAEYTQYF	TRBV6-5	TRBJ2-3
CASSLDSYNSPLHF	TRBV7-9	TRBJ1-6